These 14 T cell receptor beta chains share one sample of origin, sequenced in a study of response to subunit inactivated influenza vaccine. TCRdb re-derived calls from the RT-PCR reads in MiXCR, one entry per CDR3 protein. The table lists hundreds of thousands of distinct CDR3 sequences, roughly 14% of them singletons. Sample: PBMCs from blood, taken less than 13 days after vaccination. The receptors shown here come from a man in his fifties who received an inactivated influenza vaccine.

The gene calls are TRBV12-5 and TRBJ2-5; TRBD1 is a possible D gene (5 bases). The CDR3 contains 16 residues. Germline loops: CDR1 LGHNT, CDR2 FRNRAP. Trimming removed 2 bases at V and 2 bases at J, with 15 bases between. The CDR3 loop is CASGLLGQGRQETQYF. CDR3 bases: TGTGCTAGTGGTTTGTTGGGTCAGGGTCGGCAAGAGACCCAGTACTTC.

This clonotype was seen only a few times. The chain joins TRBV20-1 to TRBJ2-7; D might be TRBD2 (6 bases). Trimming removed 0 bases at V and 1 base at J, with 13 bases between. This CDR3 has 15 residues. Germline CDR1 and CDR2: DFQATT and SNEGSKA (reference sequence). The CDR3 is CSARDLNGRSYEQYF. The CDR3 DNA follows: TGCAGTGCTAGAGATTTGAACGGGAGATCCTACGAGCAGTACTTC.

This chain links TRBV20-1 with TRBJ2-7; 7 bases match TRBD2. Germline CDR1 is DFQATT and CDR2 is SNEGSKA (reference sequence). The ends lost 3 bases at V and 4 bases at J; junction bases unmatched: 6. CDR3 length: 13 amino acids. The CDR3 coding sequence is TGCAGTGCTAGCGGGGGGACCAAGTACGAGCAGTACTTC. Translated: CSASGGTKYEQYF.

This clonotype was recorded a few times. V and J are TRBV3-1 and TRBJ2-6; D ambiguous. CDR3 length equals 20 residues. CDR1 and CDR2 (germline): LGHDT, YNNKEL (reference sequence). V dropped 1 base and J dropped 0 bases, with 19 bases sitting between them. CDR3 residues: CASSQVVRPKDLSGANVLTF. The CDR3 DNA reads as TGTGCCAGCAGCCAAGTTGTGAGACCCAAGGACCTCTCTGGGGCCAACGTCCTGACTTTC.

The V call is TRBV9, the J call TRBJ2-7; the D gene is possibly TRBD2 (5 bases). The CDR3 is 17 residues long. From germline, CDR1 is SGDLS and CDR2 YYNGEE. The ends were cut back, 0 bases at V and 4 bases at J, with 20 bases in the middle. The CDR3 reads CASSVGSVAGGYYEQYF. The CDR3 coding sequence is TGTGCCAGCAGCGTAGGTTCGGTCGCGGGCGGATATTACGAGCAGTACTTC.

V and J are TRBV6-2 or TRBV6-3 and TRBJ2-1; 9 positions agree with TRBD2. This CDR3 has 16 residues. Germline CDR1 is MNHEY and CDR2 is SVGEGT. V shed 3 bases and J 8 bases; nucleotides not matched to a gene: 11. This CDR3 reads CASSYPIAGVAHEQFF. CDR3 DNA: TGTGCCAGCAGTTATCCGATAGCGGGGGTGGCCCATGAGCAGTTCTTC.

The chain carries TRBV7-2 and TRBJ2-3, with TRBD2 identical over 8 bases. The CDR3 covers 16 residues. Trimming removed 5 bases from V and 4 bases from J; junction bases left unmatched: 11. Germline values: CDR1 SGHTA, CDR2 FQGNSA. The CDR3 loop is CASSPRPGGLPDTQYF. CDR3 coding DNA: TGTGCCAGCAGCCCCCGACCGGGAGGGCTTCCAGATACGCAGTATTTT.

V usage is TRBV5-1 and J usage is TRBJ2-3; D is uncertain. Trimming stripped 0 bases from V and 2 bases from J, with 10 bases between. There are 15 residues in the CDR3. CDR1 is SGHRS and CDR2 is YFSETQ in the germline V gene. In DNA form, the CDR3 reads TGCGCCAGCAGCTTGGAGACCTTCCTCACAGATACGCAGTATTTT. It is translated as CASSLETFLTDTQYF.

This chain uses TRBV20-1 with TRBJ2-1; tentatively, D is TRBD1 (5 bases). From germline, CDR1 is DFQATT and CDR2 SNEGSKA (reference sequence). The V and J ends lost 1 base and 1 base respectively, with 8 bases between them. The CDR3 contains 14 residues. CDR3 sequence reads: CSARGQGSYNEQFF. DNA for the CDR3: TGCAGTGCTAGAGGTCAGGGATCCTACAATGAGCAGTTCTTC.

The chain is built from TRBV6-5 and TRBJ2-7, with D maybe TRBD2 (5 bases). Trimming cost V 9 bases and J 2 bases, with 11 bases left between them. The germline V gene encodes CDR1 MNHEY and CDR2 SVGAGI. This CDR3 contains 12 residues. CDR3 sequence: CASQRSAYEQYF. In DNA form, the CDR3 reads TGTGCCAGTCAGCGGAGCGCCTACGAGCAGTACTTC.

This clonotype has more than one count but fewer than ten. This rearrangement joins TRBV7-2 to TRBJ1-2; D possibly corresponds to TRBD1 (5 bases). V was clipped by 0 bases and J by 4 bases, with 9 bases between them. Germline assignment: CDR1 SGHTA and CDR2 FQGNSA. The CDR3 length is 14 residues. The CDR3 spells CASSLARDFYGYTF. The CDR3 nucleotides are TGTGCCAGCAGCTTAGCGCGGGACTTCTATGGCTACACCTTC.

This clonotype was seen ten or more times. V usage is TRBV11-2 and J usage is TRBJ1-1, with TRBD1 matching over 8 bases. This CDR3 has 18 residues. Losses at the gene ends were 5 bases for V and 3 bases for J; bases not matched to a gene: 17. The germline gives CDR1 SGHAT, CDR2 FQNNGV. As DNA, the CDR3 is TGTGCCAGCAGCCTACAAAGACAGGGAACAGGGGGACACACTGAAGCTTTCTTT. It specifies CASSLQRQGTGGHTEAFF.

This clonotype was counted only a few times. The genes are TRBV20-1 and TRBJ1-1, with a weak D call TRBD1 (6 bases). Per the germline V gene, CDR1 is DFQATT and CDR2 is SNEGSKA (reference sequence). This CDR3 has 15 amino acids. Trimming shortened V by 4 bases and J by 2 bases, and 17 bases separated the two germline ends. The CDR3 DNA is TGCAGTGCTACGGGAGGGGGGGCGGCAAACACTGAAGCTTTCTTT. The encoded protein is CSATGGGAANTEAFF.

This rearrangement joins TRBV6-2 or TRBV6-3 to TRBJ2-2, with 7 bases lining up with TRBD1. Trimming cost V 6 bases and J 4 bases; bases outside gene matches: 2. The CDR3 consists of 13 residues. Germline CDR1 reads MNHEY; CDR2 reads SVGEGT. In DNA, the CDR3 is TGTGCCAGCAGCCGGGACAGCACCGGGGAGCTGTTTTTT. Protein: CASSRDSTGELFF.